The T cell receptor (beta chain) under discussion was sequenced for a study of CD8 T cells in Susac syndrome. RNA in amounts of roughly 0.5 to 1 ug was reverse transcribed with random hexamers. Amplification of TCR beta CDR3 was carried out by immunoSEQ multiplex PCR, which covered 54 Vbeta and 13 Jbeta segments. TCRdb ran MiXCR on the immunoSEQ multiplex PCR reads and lists one entry per CDR3 protein. The table shows 150,000 to 160,000 distinct CDR3 sequences, with just under 97% occurring only once. This clonotype was found once. The authors carried out high-throughput sequencing of TCR beta. They applied it to CD8+ and CD4+ T cells obtained from blood. Relapsing-remitting disease, either stable or active, was present in the treatment-naive patients who were the multiple sclerosis controls. TEMRA cells were FACS-enriched, unlike CD8+ and CD4+ T cells, which were negatively isolated. The receptor's source is a human donor with multiple sclerosis. The sequencing sample was made of CD8+ T cells from PBMCs.

CDR3 sequence: CASSSGQQISNYGYTF. In DNA, the CDR3 is TGTGCCAGCAGTTCGGGACAGCAGATCTCTAACTATGGCTACACCTTC. This chain links TRBV12-3 or TRBV12-4 with TRBJ1-2, with 7 nucleotides matching TRBD1. V was clipped by 4 bases and J by 0 bases; unmatched bases: 8. The CDR3 contains 16 residues.